These 23 T cell receptor beta chains came from one sample sequenced in a study of OX40 agonist ivuxolimab in advanced cancers. Libraries were prepared by immunoSEQ multiplex PCR; TCRdb keeps only in-frame clonotypes and omits some of them. The sample lists under 80,000 clones; around nine tenths were seen once. The source material was CD4+ or CD8+ T cells sorted from blood, sampled in a trial of the OX40 agonist ivuxolimab. These receptors all come from an adult with an advanced solid tumor such as melanoma, head and neck, liver or kidney cancer.

The chain has TRBV6-6 and TRBJ1-1, with D hard to call. The germline V and J ends were trimmed by 2 bases and 11 bases, with 9 bases remaining between them. Germline assignment: CDR1 MNHNY and CDR2 SVGAGI (reference sequence). The CDR3 extends over 11 amino acids. DNA for the CDR3: TGTGCCAGCAGTTACCGGGGAGGGGCTTTCTTT. Translating it yields CASSYRGGAFF.

The chain employs TRBV7-9 and TRBJ1-6, with 7 bases matching TRBD1. Germline-derived CDR1 and CDR2 are SEHNR and FQNEAQ (reference sequence). V lost 6 bases to trimming and J lost 5 bases; unmatched junction nucleotides: 4. This CDR3 has 14 amino acids. The CDR3 sequence: CASRGTVDNSPLHF. The CDR3 DNA reads as TGTGCCAGCAGGGGGACAGTGGATAATTCACCCCTCCACTTT.

The chain joins TRBV15 to TRBJ2-1; D is unresolved. Germline assignment: CDR1 LNHNV and CDR2 YYDKDF (reference sequence). V lost 0 bases and J lost 4, with 7 bases in between. The CDR3 length is 14 residues. CDR3 sequence (DNA): TGTGCCACCAGCAGAGATAACCGGTACAATGAGCAGTTCTTC. The encoded protein is CATSRDNRYNEQFF.

This sequence joins TRBV28 and TRBJ2-6, with 9 bases identical to TRBD1. CDR1 MDHEN and CDR2 SYDVKM come from the germline V gene. The CDR3 runs to 18 residues. V shed 5 bases and J 0 bases; nucleotides not matched to a gene: 8. The CDR3 is CASSRGQGLYSGANVLTF. CDR3 coding DNA: TGTGCCAGCAGTCGGGGACAGGGCCTATACTCTGGGGCCAACGTCCTGACTTTC.

This clone occurred once. The J gene is TRBJ2-7, the V gene TRBV7-3; a possible D gene is TRBD1 (6 bases). V gave up 0 bases and J gave up 3 bases, with 9 bases separating them. Germline CDR1 reads SGHTA; CDR2 reads FQGTGA. CDR3 length: 14 residues. The CDR3 bases are TGTGCCAGCAGCTTAACTGGGGGCTTCTACGAGCAGTACTTC. Translated, it gives CASSLTGGFYEQYF.

The V call is TRBV7-9, the J call TRBJ2-1; 7 positions match TRBD2. V trimming: 5 bases; J trimming: 8 bases; junction bases outside the gene matches: 6. Germline CDR1 reads SEHNR; CDR2 reads FQNEAQ (reference sequence). CDR3 length: 13 residues. The CDR3 DNA is TGTGCCAGCAGCCCATCGGGGAGGGATGAGCAGTTCTTC. This translates into CASSPSGRDEQFF.

The genes are TRBV7-9 and TRBJ2-5, with a tentative D call TRBD1 (5 bases). In germline, CDR1 is SEHNR, CDR2 FQNEAQ (reference sequence). This CDR3 is built from 15 residues. V was shortened by 6 bases and J by 3 bases, with 17 bases between the two germline ends. The CDR3 sequence: CASRPSTQGKETQYF. The CDR3 coding sequence is TGTGCCAGCAGACCTAGTACTCAGGGAAAAGAGACCCAGTACTTC. Full variable domain (missing parts from reference TRBV7-9 and TRBJ2-5): DTGVSQNPRHKITKRGQNVTFRCDPISEHNRLYWYRQTLGQGPEFLTYFQNEAQLEKSRLLSDRFSAERPKGSFSTLEIQRTEQGDSAMYLCASRPSTQGKETQYFGPGTRLLVL.

This clone was seen a handful of times. The CDR3 region has the DNA TGTGCCAGCAGACAGGGGAGCAATCAGCCCCAGCATTTT. It codes for CASRQGSNQPQHF. V is TRBV6-5 and J is TRBJ1-5, with 7 bases aligning to TRBD1. V dropped 6 bases and J dropped 1; count of bases not matched to a gene: 0. The V gene's germline CDR1 is MNHEY and CDR2 SVGAGI. The CDR3 is made up of 13 amino acids.

The chain is built from TRBV7-8 and TRBJ2-5, with 7 bases matching TRBD2. The CDR3 has 18 residues. The V gene's germline CDR1 is SGHVS and CDR2 FQNEAQ. Trimming removed 0 bases from V and 4 bases from J; junction bases left unmatched: 14. CDR3 in DNA: TGTGCCAGCAGCTTAGCGGATAAGACTAGCTTTGTAGGAGAGACCCAGTACTTC. As protein: CASSLADKTSFVGETQYF.

The chain uses TRBV28 and TRBJ2-2, with D possibly being TRBD1 (6 bases). This CDR3 has 19 residues. Trimming pared 5 bases from V and 3 bases from J, leaving 25 bases between. From germline, CDR1 is MDHEN and CDR2 SYDVKM. The CDR3 DNA is TGTGCCAGCAGTCTCCGGATACTGAGCAGGGGCCTATACACCGGGGAGCTGTTTTTT. Translation: CASSLRILSRGLYTGELFF.

This chain uses TRBV28 with TRBJ2-1, with 11 bases that match TRBD2. The junction had 10 bases not matched to a gene; V was cut back by 6 bases and J by 6 bases. Germline loops: CDR1 MDHEN, CDR2 SYDVKM. The CDR3 covers 16 residues. CDR3 residues: CASSQPSSGRRNEQFF. The CDR3 DNA sequence: TGTGCCAGCAGCCAACCTTCTAGCGGGAGGCGCAATGAGCAGTTCTTC.

The chain uses TRBV11-2 and TRBJ2-7; D is perhaps TRBD1 or TRBD2 (7 bases each). CDR3 length: 16 amino acids. Trimming removed 4 bases from V and 3 bases from J, with 19 bases in between. Germline V CDR1 and CDR2: SGHAT, FQNNGV. DNA for the CDR3: TGTGCCAGCAGCTCAGGGGGGGGAAGGGTCCTCTACGAGCAGTACTTC. This translates into CASSSGGGRVLYEQYF.

The CDR3 nucleotides read TGTGCCAGCAGTGAGCAGGGGGGGTTCTCCTACAATGAGCAGTTCTTC. It is translated as CASSEQGGFSYNEQFF. The V call is TRBV6-4, the J call TRBJ2-1; D could derive from TRBD1 or TRBD2 (7 bases each). CDR1 and CDR2 (germline): MRHNA, SNTAGT. The CDR3 extends over 16 amino acids. With 3 bases removed from V and 0 bases from J, the gap between germline ends came to 12 bases.

V usage is TRBV28 and J usage is TRBJ1-4, with a possible D match to TRBD1 (6 bases). The germline gives CDR1 MDHEN, CDR2 SYDVKM. The CDR3 loop spans 13 amino acids. Trimming removed 8 bases at V and 8 bases at J, with 15 bases between. This chain's CDR3 is CASFRGGGEKLFF. Here the CDR3 DNA reads TGTGCCAGCTTCAGGGGCGGAGGAGAAAAACTGTTTTTT.

This chain links TRBV7-2 with TRBJ2-5, with TRBD2 matching over 9 bases. Germline assignment: CDR1 SGHTA and CDR2 FQGNSA. The CDR3 sequence is 15 residues long. After removal of 5 bases from V and 5 bases from J, the junction contained 9 bases not matched to a gene. CDR3 sequence reads: CASSPPFSGSETQYF. The CDR3 DNA reads as TGTGCCAGCAGCCCCCCATTTAGCGGGAGTGAGACCCAGTACTTC.

The chain links TRBV5-1 to TRBJ2-3; possible D gene TRBD2, 5 bases. V was pared by 4 bases and J by 4 bases, with 13 bases between. There are 14 residues in the CDR3. Germline CDR1 and CDR2: SGHRS and YFSETQ. CDR3 in DNA: TGCGCCAGCAGCGGAGGAGGTGGGTCAGATACGCAGTATTTT. This gives the protein CASSGGGGSDTQYF.

This chain links TRBV7-2 with TRBJ1-1; unclear D gene. V shed 3 bases and J shed 7 bases, with 12 bases lying between them. The germline V gene encodes CDR1 SGHTA and CDR2 FQGNSA. This CDR3 comprises 13 residues. As DNA, the CDR3 is TGTGCCAGCAGCTTTGAGGGCGCGGGTGAAGCTTTCTTT. Translated, it gives CASSFEGAGEAFF.

This clone was recorded only once. The chain uses TRBV11-3 and TRBJ1-3; 7 bases agree with TRBD1. The CDR3 has 14 amino acids. Trimming removed 6 bases from V and 4 bases from J; junction bases left unmatched: 6. Germline V CDR1 and CDR2: SGHNT, YENEEA. The CDR3 DNA is TGTGCCAGCAGAAATACAGGGGCCGGAAACACCATATATTTT. The encoded protein is CASRNTGAGNTIYF.

V gene TRBV6-5 combines with J gene TRBJ2-1; 11 nucleotides match TRBD2. The CDR3 length is 13 residues. After removal of 8 bases from V and 8 bases from J, the junction contained 5 bases not matched to a gene. Germline loops: CDR1 MNHEY, CDR2 SVGAGI. The CDR3 nucleotides read TGTGCCAGCCCAGGACTAGCGGGCTATGAGCAGTTCTTC. Its protein product is CASPGLAGYEQFF.

The chain is built from TRBV27 and TRBJ2-7, with unresolved D. Germline V gives CDR1 MNHEY, CDR2 SMNVEV (reference sequence). The CDR3 length is 15 residues. The V gene lost 5 bases and the J gene lost 5 bases, with 19 bases spanning the gap. CDR3 residues: CASSLRATGRDEQYF. As DNA, the CDR3 is TGTGCCAGCAGTCTTCGGGCTACTGGACGGGACGAGCAGTACTTC.

The genes are TRBV6-6 and TRBJ2-5; perhaps TRBD2 as D (6 bases). In germline, CDR1 is MNHNY, CDR2 SVGAGI (reference sequence). V lost 5 bases to trimming and J lost 4 bases, with 20 bases between them. This CDR3 is built from 16 residues. The CDR3 sequence: CASSLLGSGKVETQYF. The CDR3 DNA reads TGTGCCAGCAGTCTCCTGGGTAGCGGTAAGGTAGAGACCCAGTACTTC.

This clone was seen a single time. The rearrangement joins TRBV6-6 to TRBJ2-1, with a tentative D call TRBD2 (6 bases). There are 14 residues in the CDR3. Germline assignment: CDR1 MNHNY and CDR2 SVGAGI (reference sequence). With 5 bases removed from V and 6 bases from J, the gap between germline ends came to 14 bases. The CDR3 coding sequence is TGTGCCAGCAGTGACCCCCCGGGAGCCAATGAGCAGTTCTTC. This gives the protein CASSDPPGANEQFF.

The chain recombines TRBV5-1 with TRBJ2-5; 11 nucleotides line up with TRBD1. The trim removed 3 bases at V and 5 bases at J, leaving 6 bases unmatched. CDR1 and CDR2 from the germline V gene are SGHRS and YFSETQ. CDR3 length: 15 amino acids. CDR3 nucleotide sequence: TGCGCCAGCAGCTCCCGGACAGGGGGCGGTGAGACCCAGTACTTC. Amino acids: CASSSRTGGGETQYF.